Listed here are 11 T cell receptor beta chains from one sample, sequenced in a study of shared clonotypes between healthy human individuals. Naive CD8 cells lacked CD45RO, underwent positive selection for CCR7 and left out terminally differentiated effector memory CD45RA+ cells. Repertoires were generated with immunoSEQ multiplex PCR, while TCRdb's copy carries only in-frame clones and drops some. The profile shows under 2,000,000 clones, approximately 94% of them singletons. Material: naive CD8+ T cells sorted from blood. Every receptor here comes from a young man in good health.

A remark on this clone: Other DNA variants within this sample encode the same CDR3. The CDR3 region has the DNA TGTGCCAGCAGCGTTGGTGTGGGGGCGTCCTACGAGCAGTACTTC. Protein: CASSVGVGASYEQYF. The chain employs TRBV9 and TRBJ2-7, with D perhaps TRBD1 (6 bases). This CDR3 has 15 amino acids. The V gene's germline CDR1 is SGDLS and CDR2 YYNGEE. V was clipped by 2 bases and J by 1 base, with 13 bases between them.

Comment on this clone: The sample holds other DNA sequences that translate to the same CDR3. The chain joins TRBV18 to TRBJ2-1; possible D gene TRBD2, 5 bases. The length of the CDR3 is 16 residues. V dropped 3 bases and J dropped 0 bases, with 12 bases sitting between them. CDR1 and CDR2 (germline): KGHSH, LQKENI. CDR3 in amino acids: CASSPDSRSSYNEQFF. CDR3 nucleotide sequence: TGTGCCAGCTCACCGGACTCCCGGAGCTCCTACAATGAGCAGTTCTTC.

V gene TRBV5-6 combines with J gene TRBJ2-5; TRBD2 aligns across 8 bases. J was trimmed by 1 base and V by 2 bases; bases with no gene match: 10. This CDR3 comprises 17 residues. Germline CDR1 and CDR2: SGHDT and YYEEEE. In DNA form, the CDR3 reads TGTGCCAGCAGCTTTTCAGAGCGGGGGCCACTCCAAGAGACCCAGTACTTC. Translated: CASSFSERGPLQETQYF.

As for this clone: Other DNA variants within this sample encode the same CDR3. CDR3 region: CASSPGQGHSPLHF. CDR3 nucleotides: TGTGCCAGCAGCCCGGGACAGGGGCATTCACCCCTCCACTTT. The genes are TRBV7-9 and TRBJ1-6; 10 bases align to TRBD1. Germline CDR1 reads SEHNR; CDR2 reads FQNEAQ (reference sequence). V lost 5 bases to trimming and J lost 8 bases; unmatched junction nucleotides: 3. The CDR3 loop spans 14 amino acids.

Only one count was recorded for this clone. The CDR3 protein is CSVLSLEDRVNEQFF. CDR3 DNA sequence: TGCAGCGTCCTTTCTCTCGAGGACAGGGTAAATGAGCAGTTCTTC. This chain uses TRBV29-1 with TRBJ2-1, with TRBD1 identical over 8 bases. Losses at the gene ends were 6 bases for V and 7 bases for J; bases not matched to a gene: 14. Per the germline V gene, CDR1 is SQVTM and CDR2 is ANQGSEA. CDR3 length equals 15 residues.

The CDR3 DNA reads as TGTGCCAGCAGTCTCCGGACAGGCGGGACTGAAGCTTTCTTT. Encoded protein: CASSLRTGGTEAFF. The chain combines TRBV27 with TRBJ1-1; 7 nucleotides line up with TRBD1. Losses at the gene ends were 5 bases for V and 5 bases for J; bases not matched to a gene: 8. The germline CDR1 and CDR2 sequences are MNHEY and SMNVEV (reference sequence). CDR3 length: 14 amino acids.

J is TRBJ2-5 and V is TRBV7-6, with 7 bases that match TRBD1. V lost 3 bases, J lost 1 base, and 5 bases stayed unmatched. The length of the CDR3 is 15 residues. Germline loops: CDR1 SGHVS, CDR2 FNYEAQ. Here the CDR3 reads CASSLSQGIQETQYF. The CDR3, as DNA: TGTGCCAGCAGCTTGTCACAGGGGATCCAAGAGACCCAGTACTTC.

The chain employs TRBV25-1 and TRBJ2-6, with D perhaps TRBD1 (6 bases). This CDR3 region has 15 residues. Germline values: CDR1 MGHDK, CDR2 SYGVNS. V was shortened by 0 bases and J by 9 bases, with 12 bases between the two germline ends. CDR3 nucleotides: TGTGCCAGCAGTGAATATACAGGGCCAATCAACGTCCTGACTTTC. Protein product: CASSEYTGPINVLTF. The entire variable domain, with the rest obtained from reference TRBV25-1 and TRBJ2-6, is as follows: EADIYQTPRYLVIGTGKKITLECSQTMGHDKMYWYQQDPGMELHLIHYSYGVNSTEKGDLSSESTVSRIRTEHFPLTLESARPSHTSQYLCASSEYTGPINVLTFGAGSRLTVL.

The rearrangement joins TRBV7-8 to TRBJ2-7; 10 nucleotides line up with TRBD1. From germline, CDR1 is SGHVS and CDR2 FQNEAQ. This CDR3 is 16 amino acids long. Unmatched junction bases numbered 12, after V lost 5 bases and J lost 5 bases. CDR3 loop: CASSQPLGQGKDEQYF. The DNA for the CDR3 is TGTGCCAGCAGCCAACCATTGGGACAGGGGAAGGACGAGCAGTACTTC.

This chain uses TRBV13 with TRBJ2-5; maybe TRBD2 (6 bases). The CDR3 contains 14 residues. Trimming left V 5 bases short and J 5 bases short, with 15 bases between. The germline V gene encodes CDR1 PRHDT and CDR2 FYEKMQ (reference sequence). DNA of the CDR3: TGTGCCAGCAGCCTCCGGGGGACCGGTGAGACCCAGTACTTC. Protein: CASSLRGTGETQYF.

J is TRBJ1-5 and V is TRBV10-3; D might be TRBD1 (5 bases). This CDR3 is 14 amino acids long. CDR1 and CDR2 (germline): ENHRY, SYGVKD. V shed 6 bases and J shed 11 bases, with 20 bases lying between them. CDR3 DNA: TGTGCCATCAGGAGTAGACTCGGGGCGGTGTCCCAGCATTTT. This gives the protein CAIRSRLGAVSQHF.